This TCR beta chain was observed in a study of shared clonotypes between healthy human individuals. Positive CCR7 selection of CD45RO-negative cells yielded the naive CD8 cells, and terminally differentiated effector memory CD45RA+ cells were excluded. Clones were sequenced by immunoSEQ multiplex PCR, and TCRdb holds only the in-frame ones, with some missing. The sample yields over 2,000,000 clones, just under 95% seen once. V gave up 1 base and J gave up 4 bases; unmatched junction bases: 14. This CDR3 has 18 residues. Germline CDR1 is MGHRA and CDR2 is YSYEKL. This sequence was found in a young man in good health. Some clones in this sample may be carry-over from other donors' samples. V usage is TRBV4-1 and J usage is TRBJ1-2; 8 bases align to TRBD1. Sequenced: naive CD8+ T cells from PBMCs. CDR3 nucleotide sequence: TGCGCCAGCAGCCAAGGGGGACAGGTAATTTTCTCGCCCTATGGCTACACCTTC. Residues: CASSQGGQVIFSPYGYTF.